This TCR beta chain came from a study of cytomegalovirus exposure and HLA in healthy donors. The overall study: Earlier sequencing of 150 million to 200 million T cells yielded 120 million or so unique TCR beta sequences.

With regard to this clone: Its cognate antigen is unknown.

Primers for the PCR totalled 60 Vbeta and 13 Jbeta. Sequencing was performed with immunoSEQ multiplex PCR; in TCRdb, only in-frame clones are kept and a portion is missing. The sample contains 100,000 to 150,000 clones, over 70% of which appear only once. This CDR3 contains 16 residues. The ends were cut back, 0 bases at V and 7 bases at J, with 19 bases in the middle. Germline V CDR1 and CDR2: LGHNA, YSLEER. Overall study findings and caveats: The sole available immune exposure information was CMV serostatus. The authors considered a cluster of highly shared sequence variants likely to be a sequencing artifact.

The chain uses TRBV4-3 and TRBJ2-7, with a weak D call TRBD2 (5 bases). This sequence originates from a man between 18 and 35 years old in good health and CMV-seropositive. Material for sequencing was PBMCs. The CDR3 DNA is TGCGCCAGCAGCCAAGATCGGGGTAACCCAGGTTTAGAGCAGTACTTC. It specifies CASSQDRGNPGLEQYF.